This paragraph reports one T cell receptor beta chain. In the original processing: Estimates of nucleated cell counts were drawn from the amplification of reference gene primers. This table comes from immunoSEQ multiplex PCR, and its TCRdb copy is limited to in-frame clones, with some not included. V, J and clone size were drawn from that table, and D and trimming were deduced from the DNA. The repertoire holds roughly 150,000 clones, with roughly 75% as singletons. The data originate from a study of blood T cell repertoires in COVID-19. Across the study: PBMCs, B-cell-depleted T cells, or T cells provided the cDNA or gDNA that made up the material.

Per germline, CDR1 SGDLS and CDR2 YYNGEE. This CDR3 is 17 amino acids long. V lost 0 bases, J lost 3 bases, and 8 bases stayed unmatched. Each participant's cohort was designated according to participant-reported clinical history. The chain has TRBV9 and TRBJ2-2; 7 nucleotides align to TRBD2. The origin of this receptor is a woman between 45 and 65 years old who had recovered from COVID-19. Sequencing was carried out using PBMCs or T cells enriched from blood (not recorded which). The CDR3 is CASSVAIGLVDTGELFF. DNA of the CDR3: TGTGCCAGCAGCGTAGCTATAGGACTAGTAGACACCGGGGAGCTGTTTTTT. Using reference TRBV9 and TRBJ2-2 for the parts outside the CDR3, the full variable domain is DSGVTQTPKHLITATGQRVTLRCSPRSGDLSVYWYQQSLDQGLQFLIQYYNGEERAKGNILERFSAQQFPDLHSELNLSSLELGDSALYFCASSVAIGLVDTGELFFGEGSRLTVL.